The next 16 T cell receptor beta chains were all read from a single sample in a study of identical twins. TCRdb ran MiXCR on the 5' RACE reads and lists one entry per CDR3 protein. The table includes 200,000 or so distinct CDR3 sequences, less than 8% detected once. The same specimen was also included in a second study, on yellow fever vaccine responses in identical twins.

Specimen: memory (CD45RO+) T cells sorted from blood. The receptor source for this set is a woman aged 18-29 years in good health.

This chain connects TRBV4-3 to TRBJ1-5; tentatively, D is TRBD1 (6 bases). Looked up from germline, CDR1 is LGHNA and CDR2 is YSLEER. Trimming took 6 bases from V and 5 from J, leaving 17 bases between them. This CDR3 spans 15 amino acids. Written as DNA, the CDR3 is TGCGCCAGCAGGCCCGGGGGCCCCGCGGATCAGCCCCAGCATTTT. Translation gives CASRPGGPADQPQHF.

The CDR3 here is CASSLRAGREETQYF. Here the CDR3 DNA reads TGCGCCAGCAGCTTGCGCGCCGGGCGTGAAGAGACCCAGTACTTC. The chain links TRBV5-1 to TRBJ2-5; D gene ambiguous. Deletions cut 1 base from V and 3 bases from J, with 13 bases between. The CDR3 is 15 residues long. Germline values: CDR1 SGHRS, CDR2 YFSETQ.

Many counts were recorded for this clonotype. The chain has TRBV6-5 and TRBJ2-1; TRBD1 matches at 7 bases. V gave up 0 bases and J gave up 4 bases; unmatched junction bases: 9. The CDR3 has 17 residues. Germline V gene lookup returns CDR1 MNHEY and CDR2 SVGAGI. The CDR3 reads CASSYSGSGGRYNEQFF. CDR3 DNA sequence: TGTGCCAGCAGTTACTCGGGCTCAGGGGGTCGATACAATGAGCAGTTCTTC.

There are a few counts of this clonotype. This CDR3 reads CASSQVGRTYGYTF. The CDR3 nucleotides read TGTGCCAGCAGCCAAGTGGGACGGACCTATGGCTACACCTTC. This chain joins TRBV14 and TRBJ1-2; possible D gene TRBD1, 5 bases. This CDR3 comprises 14 residues. Trimming cost V 1 base and J 4 bases, with 10 bases left between them. Germline CDR1 is SGHDN and CDR2 is FVKESK.

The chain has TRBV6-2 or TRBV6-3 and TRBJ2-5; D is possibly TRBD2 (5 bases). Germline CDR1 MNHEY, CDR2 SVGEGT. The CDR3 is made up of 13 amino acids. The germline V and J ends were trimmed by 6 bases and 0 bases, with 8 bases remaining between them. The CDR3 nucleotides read TGTGCCAGCAGAGGACTGGACCAAGAGACCCAGTACTTC. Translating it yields CASRGLDQETQYF.

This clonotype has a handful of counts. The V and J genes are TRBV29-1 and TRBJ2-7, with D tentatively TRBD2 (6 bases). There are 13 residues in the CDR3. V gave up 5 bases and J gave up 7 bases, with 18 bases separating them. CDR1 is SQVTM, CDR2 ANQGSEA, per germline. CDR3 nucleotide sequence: TGCAGCGTTTACTCGGGACTTCGTCAGGAGCAGTACTTC. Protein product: CSVYSGLRQEQYF.

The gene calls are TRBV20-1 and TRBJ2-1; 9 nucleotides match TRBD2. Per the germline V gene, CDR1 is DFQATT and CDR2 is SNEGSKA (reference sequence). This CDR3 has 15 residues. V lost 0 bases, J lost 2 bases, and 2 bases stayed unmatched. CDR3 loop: CSAREAGGTYNEQFF. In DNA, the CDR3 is TGCAGTGCTAGAGAGGCGGGGGGGACCTACAATGAGCAGTTCTTC.

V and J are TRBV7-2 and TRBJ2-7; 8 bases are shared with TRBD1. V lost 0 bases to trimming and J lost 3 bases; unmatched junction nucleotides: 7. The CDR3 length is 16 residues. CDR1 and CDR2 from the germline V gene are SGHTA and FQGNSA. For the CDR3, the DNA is TGTGCCAGCAGCTTAGCGACGTCAGGGGGCTTCTACGAGCAGTACTTC. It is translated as CASSLATSGGFYEQYF. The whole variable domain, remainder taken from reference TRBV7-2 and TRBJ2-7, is GAGVSQSPSNKVTEKGKDVELRCDPISGHTALYWYRQSLGQGLEFLIYFQGNSAPDKSGLPSDRFSAERTGGSVSTLTIQRTQQEDSAVYLCASSLATSGGFYEQYFGPGTRLTVT.

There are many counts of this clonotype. The chain's CDR3 is CSGDRYDEQFF. CDR3 DNA sequence: TGCAGCGGGGACCGTTACGATGAGCAGTTCTTC. The J gene is TRBJ2-1, the V gene TRBV29-1, with D possibly called TRBD1 or TRBD2 (5 bases each). Trimming left V 7 bases short and J 8 bases short, with 12 bases between. The CDR3 contains 11 residues. CDR1 SQVTM and CDR2 ANQGSEA come from the germline V gene.

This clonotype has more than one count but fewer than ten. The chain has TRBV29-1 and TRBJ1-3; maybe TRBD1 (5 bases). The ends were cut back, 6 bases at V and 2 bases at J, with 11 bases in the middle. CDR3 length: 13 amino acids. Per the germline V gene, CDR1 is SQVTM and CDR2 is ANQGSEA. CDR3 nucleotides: TGCAGCGTCCCTGTGGGGGCTGGAAACACCATATATTTT. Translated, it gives CSVPVGAGNTIYF.

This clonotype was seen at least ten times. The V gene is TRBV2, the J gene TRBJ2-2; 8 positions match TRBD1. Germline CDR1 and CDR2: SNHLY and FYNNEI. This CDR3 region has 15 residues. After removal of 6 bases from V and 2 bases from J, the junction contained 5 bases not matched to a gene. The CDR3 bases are TGTGCCAGCAGGACGGGACAGGTCAACACCGGGGAGCTGTTTTTT. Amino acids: CASRTGQVNTGELFF.

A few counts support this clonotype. The CDR3 reads CATSVKPNTEAFF. CDR3 DNA sequence: TGTGCCACCAGCGTAAAACCGAACACTGAAGCTTTCTTT. The chain couples TRBV15 to TRBJ1-1, with D uncertain. The CDR3 runs 13 residues. CDR1 is LNHNV and CDR2 is YYDKDF in the germline V gene (reference sequence). V gave up 5 bases and J gave up 1 base, with 8 bases separating them.

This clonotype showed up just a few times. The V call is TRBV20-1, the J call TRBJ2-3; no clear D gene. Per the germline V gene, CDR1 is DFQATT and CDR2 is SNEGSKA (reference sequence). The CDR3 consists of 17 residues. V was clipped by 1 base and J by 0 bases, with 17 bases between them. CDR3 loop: CSARALLPRLSTDTQYF. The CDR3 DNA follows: TGCAGTGCTAGAGCCCTCCTACCCCGACTTAGCACAGATACGCAGTATTTT.

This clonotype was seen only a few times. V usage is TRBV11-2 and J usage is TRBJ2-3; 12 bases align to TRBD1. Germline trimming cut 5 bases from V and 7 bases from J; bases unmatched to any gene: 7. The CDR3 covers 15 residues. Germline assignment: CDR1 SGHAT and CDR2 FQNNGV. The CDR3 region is CASSPPGQGAYTQYF. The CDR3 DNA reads TGTGCCAGCAGCCCACCGGGACAGGGGGCGTATACGCAGTATTTT.

The CDR3 nucleotides are TGCGCCAGCAGCTTGACACGGGGGGCGAGCACCGGGGAGCTGTTTTTT. Protein: CASSLTRGASTGELFF. This rearrangement joins TRBV5-1 to TRBJ2-2; perhaps TRBD2 as D (7 bases). The CDR3 totals 16 residues. The germline V gene encodes CDR1 SGHRS and CDR2 YFSETQ. V shed 1 base and J shed 4 bases, with 14 bases lying between them.

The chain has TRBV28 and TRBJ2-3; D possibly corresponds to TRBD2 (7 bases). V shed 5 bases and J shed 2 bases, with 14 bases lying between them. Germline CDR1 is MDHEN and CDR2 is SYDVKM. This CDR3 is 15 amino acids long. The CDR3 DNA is TGTGCCAGCAGTCCCCGTGGGGGGGCCACAGATACGCAGTATTTT. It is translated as CASSPRGGATDTQYF.